These T cell receptor beta chains were read from a single sample in a study of blood T cell repertoires in COVID-19. Only in-frame clones appear in the TCRdb table, and some are missing; sequencing was by immunoSEQ multiplex PCR. The sample has 200,000 to 250,000 clones; 80% to 90% are singletons. The specimen was PBMCs or T cells enriched from blood (not recorded which). These receptors all stem from a man aged 50-59 years who had been exposed to COVID-19. Both conserved end residues are trimmed from each CDR3. A D gene is named only where the DNA matches it firmly.

D gene: TRBD2; V gene: TRBV5-1; J gene: TRBJ2-7; CDR3 protein: ASSLDRGGRYEQY
D gene: TRBD1; V gene: TRBV15; J gene: TRBJ2-7; CDR3 protein: ATSRDRESYEQY
D gene: TRBD1; V gene: TRBV28; J gene: TRBJ1-5; CDR3 protein: ASSGTGNQPQH
D gene: NA; V gene: TRBV30; J gene: TRBJ1-6; CDR3 protein: AWSEQGFSPLH
D gene: TRBD1; V gene: TRBV28; J gene: TRBJ1-5; CDR3 protein: ASRLDRGTQPQH
D gene: TRBD1; V gene: TRBV19; J gene: TRBJ1-1; CDR3 protein: ASSEPDRGGTEAF
D gene: TRBD2; V gene: TRBV9; J gene: TRBJ2-1; CDR3 protein: ASSVSQEASGGAEF
D gene: NA; V gene: TRBV28; J gene: TRBJ1-5; CDR3 protein: ASSSGRRGHQPQH
D gene: NA; V gene: TRBV7-3; J gene: TRBJ2-2; CDR3 protein: ASSLYKIRGELF
D gene: TRBD1; V gene: TRBV7-3; J gene: TRBJ1-1; CDR3 protein: ASSQTGGGFTEAF
D gene: NA; V gene: TRBV11-3; J gene: TRBJ1-1; CDR3 protein: ASSPGVEAF
D gene: NA; V gene: TRBV27; J gene: TRBJ2-5; CDR3 protein: ASSLSTGRAGTQY
D gene: NA; V gene: TRBV4-2; J gene: TRBJ1-6; CDR3 protein: ASSQEAFHPLH
D gene: TRBD1; V gene: TRBV5-6; J gene: TRBJ1-1; CDR3 protein: ASSFSTGTGSTEAF
D gene: TRBD2; V gene: TRBV6-5; J gene: TRBJ2-1; CDR3 protein: ASLTSGGYNEQF
D gene: TRBD2; V gene: TRBV10-3; J gene: TRBJ2-1; CDR3 protein: AISEKIGTSGYNEQF
D gene: TRBD1; V gene: TRBV5-6; J gene: TRBJ1-4; CDR3 protein: ASSLKTGSQEKLF
D gene: TRBD1; V gene: TRBV5-4; J gene: TRBJ2-1; CDR3 protein: ASSPPPGQSTNEQF
D gene: NA; V gene: TRBV28; J gene: TRBJ1-6; CDR3 protein: ASSLVYVTVNSPLH
D gene: NA; V gene: TRBV19; J gene: TRBJ1-4; CDR3 protein: ASSIMGQPNEKLF
D gene: NA; V gene: TRBV2; J gene: TRBJ1-1; CDR3 protein: ASSDLGAYLVETEAF
D gene: NA; V gene: TRBV7-9; J gene: TRBJ1-2; CDR3 protein: ASSLNSNLQGYT
D gene: TRBD2; V gene: TRBV5-5; J gene: TRBJ2-1; CDR3 protein: ASSLAGTSGPRGGGNEQF
D gene: TRBD1; V gene: TRBV29-1; J gene: TRBJ1-1; CDR3 protein: SVHKGAANTEAF
D gene: TRBD2; V gene: TRBV29-1; J gene: TRBJ2-1; CDR3 protein: SVRRTSGDNEQF